This T cell receptor beta chain came from a study of blood T cell repertoires in COVID-19. Study context: The United States, Italy and Spain provided the acute and convalescent COVID-19 samples. PBMCs, B-cell-depleted T cells, or T cells were the source of the cDNA or gDNA that made up the material.

The method was immunoSEQ multiplex PCR; TCRdb's version includes in-frame clones alone and lacks a portion of them. The sample holds some 140,000 clones, 78% seen once. The CDR3 is 17 amino acids. Germline lookup yields CDR1 SGHAT and CDR2 FQNNGV. After removal of 3 bases from V and 4 bases from J, the junction contained 12 bases not matched to a gene. The receptor was isolated from a man between 60 and 75 years old who had recovered from COVID-19. The gene calls are TRBV11-2 and TRBJ1-3; 7 bases agree with TRBD1. The sequenced sample consisted of peripheral blood. The CDR3 nucleotides read TGTGCCAGCAGCTTGACAGGGAAATCTTACTCGGGAAACACCATATATTTT. Translated: CASSLTGKSYSGNTIYF.